This T cell receptor (beta chain) was documented in a study of T cell repertoires in cytomegalovirus infection. In its sample, this clonotype was seen a few times. V lost 6 bases to trimming and J lost 9 bases; unmatched junction nucleotides: 10. The CDR3 loop spans 14 amino acids. TCRdb ran MiXCR on the reads and lists one entry per CDR3 protein. Here the sample spans roughly 230,000 distinct CDR3 sequences, 22% being singletons. This receptor was taken from a human donor in good health (CMV status not recorded). Some clones in this sample may be carry-over from other donors' samples. Sequenced sample: CD8+ T cells from PBMCs. The chain combines TRBV12-3 or TRBV12-4 with TRBJ1-5, with 8 nucleotides matching TRBD1. The CDR3 nucleotides read TGTGCCAGCAGCGCCGGGACAGGCGTAACGCCCCAGCATTTT. Protein product: CASSAGTGVTPQHF.